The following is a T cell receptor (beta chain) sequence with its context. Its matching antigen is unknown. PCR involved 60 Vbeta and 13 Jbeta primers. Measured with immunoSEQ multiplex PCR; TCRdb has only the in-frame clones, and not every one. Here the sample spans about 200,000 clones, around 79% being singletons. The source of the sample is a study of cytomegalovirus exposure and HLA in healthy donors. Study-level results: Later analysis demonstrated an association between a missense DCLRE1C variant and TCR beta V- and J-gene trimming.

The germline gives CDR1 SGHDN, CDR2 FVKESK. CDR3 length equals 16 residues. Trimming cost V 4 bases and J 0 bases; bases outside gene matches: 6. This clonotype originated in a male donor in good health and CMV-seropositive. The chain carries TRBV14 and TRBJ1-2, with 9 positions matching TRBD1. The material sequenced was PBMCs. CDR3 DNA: TGTGCCAGCAGCCTCGGGGACAGGGACGCTAACTATGGCTACACCTTC. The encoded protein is CASSLGDRDANYGYTF.